The clone carrying this T cell receptor beta chain has a handful of counts. This sample is drawn from a study of CD8+CD57+ T cells in acquired aplastic anemia. The wider study: Sorted CD4+ and CD8+ cells gave an average of roughly 3.5 ug of DNA.

Before being chosen for sequencing, patients had shown CD8+CD57+ cell expansion by flow cytometry. Receipt of therapy had not occurred in any patient by the time of blood sampling. Genomic DNA, the template, was used for profiling of the TCR beta VDJ and CDR3. From the reads, TCRdb called clonotypes with MiXCR, one entry per CDR3 protein. This table has hundreds of thousands of distinct CDR3 sequences, approximately 45% appearing once. The trim removed 2 bases at V and 3 bases at J, leaving 11 bases unmatched. Germline V lookup: CDR1 DFQATT, CDR2 SNEGSKA (reference sequence). This CDR3 is built from 16 residues.

The genes are TRBV20-1 and TRBJ2-7, with 9 bases that match TRBD1. Sequences were obtained from sorted CD4+, CD8+, or CD8+CD57+ T cells (not recorded which) from PBMCs. This clonotype was sampled from a human donor with aplastic anemia. The CDR3 DNA is TGCAGTGCTAGAAGTGTCCGGACAGGGGAAAACTACGAGCAGTACTTC. It yields the protein CSARSVRTGENYEQYF.